These 10 T cell receptor beta chains were all obtained from the same sample, sequenced in a study of blood T cell repertoires in COVID-19 (dated by TCRdb to 2020 to 2022). The library came from the immunoSEQ multiplex PCR assay. Drawn from immuneACCESS, this table holds only the in-frame rearrangements with V and J called that TCRdb kept. Clones are partly lost; checked studies trace under half to an unresolved V gene and leave the rest unexplained. The sample contains a few hundred thousand clones, around 90% of them found a single time. Of the sample, less than 2.5% falls within the top ten clones. The sample consisted of peripheral blood. These TCRs come from a man aged 18 to 35 with active or convalescent COVID-19.

This clone was detected once. The rearrangement links TRBV5-1 to TRBJ2-2; the D gene is possibly TRBD2 (5 bases). Per the germline V gene, CDR1 is SGHRS and CDR2 is YFSETQ. CDR3 size: 14 residues. Between the trimmed V and J ends, which lost 3 bases and 4 bases, there was a span of 10 bases. The CDR3 DNA follows: TGCGCCAGCAGCTGGGCGGGCCCCACCGGGGAGCTGTTTTTT. The encoded protein is CASSWAGPTGELFF.

The gene calls are TRBV6-5 and TRBJ2-2, with D tentatively TRBD2 (5 bases). The CDR3 is 13 amino acids. V lost 2 bases, J lost 7 bases, and 8 bases lay in between. Per the germline V gene, CDR1 is MNHEY and CDR2 is SVGAGI. CDR3 in amino acids: CASSYEGGGELFF. DNA of the CDR3: TGTGCCAGCAGTTACGAGGGTGGCGGGGAGCTGTTTTTT.

Concerning this clone: Other DNA sequences of this sample code for an identical CDR3. The V gene is TRBV9, the J gene TRBJ2-1; 7 bases line up with TRBD2. The germline CDR1 and CDR2 sequences are SGDLS and YYNGEE. V was pared by 0 bases and J by 2 bases, with 2 bases of the junction left unmatched. The CDR3 totals 15 residues. For the CDR3, the DNA is TGTGCCAGCAGCGTAGGGGGGGGACCCTACAATGAGCAGTTCTTC. Amino acids: CASSVGGGPYNEQFF.

This rearrangement joins TRBV19 to TRBJ1-2; perhaps TRBD1 as D (5 bases). CDR3 length: 16 amino acids. V was trimmed by 4 bases and J by 4 bases, leaving 19 bases between them. The V gene's germline CDR1 is LNHDA and CDR2 SQIVND (reference sequence). The CDR3 sequence is CASSTPWGVGRYGYTF. The DNA for the CDR3 is TGTGCCAGTAGTACCCCATGGGGGGTAGGTCGCTATGGCTACACCTTC.

This rearrangement joins TRBV5-1 to TRBJ1-1; D is perhaps TRBD1 (6 bases). The CDR3 is 18 residues long. V was clipped by 4 bases and J by 0 bases, with 22 bases between them. In germline, CDR1 is SGHRS, CDR2 YFSETQ. The chain's CDR3 is CASSAPRTADNMNTEAFF. CDR3 bases: TGCGCCAGCAGCGCGCCTCGGACAGCCGATAATATGAACACTGAAGCTTTCTTT.

This CDR3 is CASSPYSPRGWFF. CDR3 nucleotide sequence: TGTGCCAGCAGTCCCTATTCTCCCCGGGGGTGGTTCTTC. The V gene is TRBV6-2 or TRBV6-3, the J gene TRBJ2-1; D is possibly TRBD2 (6 bases). Deletions cut 5 bases from V and 15 bases from J, with 20 bases between. The CDR3 loop spans 13 amino acids. Germline V gene lookup returns CDR1 MNHEY and CDR2 SVGEGT.

The gene calls are TRBV11-2 and TRBJ1-1; a possible D gene is TRBD1 (5 bases). From germline, CDR1 is SGHAT and CDR2 FQNNGV. V lost 3 bases and J 7 bases, leaving 9 bases between the germline ends. The CDR3 spans 12 residues. The DNA for the CDR3 is TGTGCCAGCAGCTTTGTGGGGCTTGAAGCTTTCTTT. Its translation is CASSFVGLEAFF.

The rearrangement links TRBV25-1 to TRBJ2-3; no clear D gene. CDR3 size: 13 residues. The V end was cut by 3 bases, the J end by 2 bases, with 6 bases between. Germline assignment: CDR1 MGHDK and CDR2 SYGVNS. The CDR3: CASSDTDTDTQYF. CDR3 DNA: TGTGCCAGCAGTGACACAGACACAGATACGCAGTATTTT.

In this sample, this clone turned up a few times. The CDR3 nucleotides read TGTGCCAGCAGTTACTGGCAGGGGGGTAGGGAAGATACGCAGTATTTT. It specifies CASSYWQGGREDTQYF. The chain employs TRBV6-5 and TRBJ2-3; tentative D call: TRBD1 (7 bases). Looked up from germline, CDR1 is MNHEY and CDR2 is SVGAGI. The CDR3 runs to 16 residues. The V and J ends lost 1 base and 5 bases respectively, with 16 bases between them.

The V gene is TRBV6-1, the J gene TRBJ1-5, with D hard to call. Germline V gives CDR1 MNHNS, CDR2 SASEGT. V dropped 1 base and J dropped 11 bases, with 15 bases sitting between them. The CDR3 has 14 amino acids. CDR3 residues: CASSEGSPGDTQHF. In DNA, the CDR3 is TGTGCCAGCAGTGAAGGTTCTCCCGGGGATACCCAGCATTTT.